The 23 T cell receptor beta chains presented below share a single source sample, sequenced in a study of cytomegalovirus exposure and HLA in healthy donors. The data were produced by immunoSEQ multiplex PCR, yet TCRdb's version contains in-frame clones alone and is incomplete. Of a few hundred thousand clones listed, roughly 90% are singletons. Sequencing input: PBMCs. The receptors were sampled from a woman under 30 in good health and CMV-seronegative.

The CDR3 coding sequence is TGTGCTAGTGGTACACACAGGGGGTTAACCTACGGGGAGCTGTTTTTT. Translated, it gives CASGTHRGLTYGELFF. The chain recombines TRBV12-5 with TRBJ2-2; 8 bases are shared with TRBD1. The length of the CDR3 is 16 residues. The germline gives CDR1 LGHNT, CDR2 FRNRAP. The J segment lost 7 bases and the V segment lost 5 bases, leaving 12 bases of the junction unmatched. The whole variable domain, filled in from reference TRBV12-5 and TRBJ2-2, reads DARVTQTPRHKVTEMGQEVTMRCQPILGHNTVFWYRQTMMQGLELLAYFRNRAPLDDSGMPKDRFSAEMPDATLATLKIQPSEPRDSAVYFCASGTHRGLTYGELFFGEGSRLTVL.

The gene calls are TRBV5-4 and TRBJ2-7; 7 nucleotides align to TRBD1. The CDR3 consists of 17 residues. CDR1 and CDR2 (germline): SGHNT, YYREEE (reference sequence). J gave up 0 bases and V 4 bases, and 13 bases lay outside the gene matches. CDR3 sequence: CASSHVGATGPSYEQYF. In nucleotides, the CDR3 is TGTGCCAGCAGCCACGTCGGCGCGACAGGGCCCTCCTACGAGCAGTACTTC.

The genes are TRBV5-1 and TRBJ2-3, with D perhaps matching TRBD2 (5 bases). Trimming pared 7 bases from V and 0 bases from J, leaving 12 bases between. In germline, CDR1 is SGHRS, CDR2 YFSETQ. There are 14 residues in the CDR3. The CDR3 nucleotides are TGCGCCAGCCGGCCGGGCGGGAGCACAGATACGCAGTATTTT. This gives the protein CASRPGGSTDTQYF.

The chain carries TRBV11-1 and TRBJ1-1; 7 bases match TRBD1. CDR1 and CDR2 (germline): SGHAT, FQDESV (reference sequence). The CDR3 is 15 amino acids. V dropped 5 bases and J dropped 8; count of bases not matched to a gene: 14. The DNA for the CDR3 is TGTGCCAGCAGCCTCTACCGGGACAGATCGTTCGAAGCTTTCTTT. Translated, it gives CASSLYRDRSFEAFF. The full variable domain, in which reference TRBV11-1 and TRBJ1-1 provide the parts outside the CDR3, is EAEVAQSPRYKITEKSQAVAFWCDPISGHATLYWYRQILGQGPELLVQFQDESVVDDSQLPKDRFSAERLKGVDSTLKIQPAELGDSAMYLCASSLYRDRSFEAFFGQGTRLTVV.

The rearrangement links TRBV14 to TRBJ2-7; D not resolved. V shed 3 bases and J shed 3 bases, with 9 bases lying between them. This CDR3 has 13 residues. Per the germline V gene, CDR1 is SGHDN and CDR2 is FVKESK. The CDR3: CASSQVASYEQYF. The CDR3 DNA is TGTGCCAGCAGCCAGGTGGCTAGCTACGAGCAGTACTTC.

The gene calls are TRBV28 and TRBJ2-1; TRBD2 matches 10 bases. The CDR3 sequence is 15 residues long. V shed 2 bases and J 8 bases; nucleotides not matched to a gene: 6. Germline V gene lookup returns CDR1 MDHEN and CDR2 SYDVKM. The CDR3 is CASSLPLAGVDEQFF. CDR3 bases: TGTGCCAGCAGTTTACCGCTAGCGGGAGTCGATGAGCAGTTCTTC.

V usage is TRBV7-9 and J usage is TRBJ1-2; D remains unclear. Trimming took off 5 bases at V and 13 bases at J, with 23 bases between the two ends. This CDR3 region has 14 residues. Germline V gene data show CDR1 as SEHNR and CDR2 as FQNEAQ (reference sequence). Here the CDR3 reads CASSHIGEIFSCTF. The CDR3 bases are TGTGCCAGCAGCCATATCGGGGAGATCTTTAGTTGCACCTTC. The variable domain in full, completed from reference TRBV7-9 and TRBJ1-2, reads DTGVSQNPRHKITKRGQNVTFRCDPISEHNRLYWYRQTLGQGPEFLTYFQNEAQLEKSRLLSDRFSAERPKGSFSTLEIQRTEQGDSAMYLCASSHIGEIFSCTFGSGTRLTVV.

This CDR3 is CAISPAAGASEQYF. DNA of the CDR3: TGTGCCATCAGCCCGGCGGCGGGAGCTTCCGAGCAGTACTTC. This rearrangement joins TRBV10-3 to TRBJ2-7, with TRBD2 matching 7 bases. J lost 6 bases, V lost 6 bases, and 11 bases had no gene match. CDR1 and CDR2 from the germline V gene are ENHRY and SYGVKD. The CDR3 runs to 14 residues.

This clone has just one count. J is TRBJ1-2 and V is TRBV4-1; D is uncertain. Trimming stripped 4 bases from V and 2 bases from J, with 14 bases between. Germline lookup yields CDR1 MGHRA and CDR2 YSYEKL. The CDR3 contains 15 residues. CDR3 residues: CASSLLWGVNYGYTF. CDR3 sequence (DNA): TGCGCCAGCAGCCTCCTATGGGGAGTGAACTATGGCTACACCTTC.

The rearrangement joins TRBV5-1 to TRBJ1-2; D unresolved. CDR3 length: 13 amino acids. V was pared by 3 bases and J by 2 bases, with 8 bases between. Germline loops: CDR1 SGHRS, CDR2 YFSETQ. The CDR3 protein is CASSSSGNYGYTF. The CDR3 bases are TGCGCCAGCAGCTCGTCGGGGAACTATGGCTACACCTTC. The full variable domain, in which reference TRBV5-1 and TRBJ1-2 provide the parts outside the CDR3, is KAGVTQTPRYLIKTRGQQVTLSCSPISGHRSVSWYQQTPGQGLQFLFEYFSETQRNKGNFPGRFSGRQFSNSRSEMNVSTLELGDSALYLCASSSSGNYGYTFGSGTRLTVV.

V is TRBV5-6 and J is TRBJ2-2; perhaps TRBD2 as D (6 bases). CDR3 size: 15 residues. Trimming removed 0 bases at V and 3 bases at J, with 9 bases between. Germline V CDR1 and CDR2: SGHDT, YYEEEE. This CDR3 reads CASSLAGVDTGELFF. The CDR3 DNA is TGTGCCAGCAGCTTGGCGGGGGTGGACACCGGGGAGCTGTTTTTT.

The chain is built from TRBV6-5 and TRBJ2-3, with D tentatively TRBD1 (5 bases). This CDR3 region has 14 residues. V was shortened by 0 bases and J by 9 bases, with 13 bases between the two germline ends. Germline values: CDR1 MNHEY, CDR2 SVGAGI. In DNA form, the CDR3 reads TGTGCCAGCAGTTACTCGGCAGGGCAAGGGACGCAGTATTTT. It yields the protein CASSYSAGQGTQYF.

The chain combines TRBV28 with TRBJ2-7; 7 bases map to TRBD1. Germline values: CDR1 MDHEN, CDR2 SYDVKM. Losses at the gene ends were 6 bases for V and 3 bases for J; bases not matched to a gene: 11. The CDR3 extends over 15 amino acids. CDR3: CASRPARGMGYEQYF. The CDR3 coding sequence is TGTGCCAGCAGGCCGGCCAGGGGGATGGGCTACGAGCAGTACTTC. Drawing the rest from reference TRBV28 and TRBJ2-7, the complete variable domain is DVKVTQSSRYLVKRTGEKVFLECVQDMDHENMFWYRQDPGLGLRLIYFSYDVKMKEKGDIPEGYSVSREKKERFSLILESASTNQTSMYLCASRPARGMGYEQYFGPGTRLTVT.

This clone appeared a single time. The rearrangement uses TRBV10-3 and TRBJ1-1; D might be TRBD1 (5 bases). Germline CDR1 and CDR2: ENHRY and SYGVKD. Trimming took 9 bases from V and 0 from J, leaving 11 bases between them. The CDR3 length is 13 residues. The chain's CDR3 is CAMVGALNTEAFF. Here the CDR3 DNA reads TGTGCCATGGTAGGGGCCCTGAACACTGAAGCTTTCTTT.

The chain has TRBV6-4 and TRBJ2-2; the match to TRBD1 covers 8 bases. Germline V CDR1 and CDR2: MRHNA, SNTAGT. The CDR3 length is 15 residues. V lost 6 bases, J lost 1 base, and 4 bases stayed unmatched. For the CDR3, the DNA is TGTGCCAGCAGCCTCGGACAGGGGAACACCGGGGAGCTGTTTTTT. Translating it yields CASSLGQGNTGELFF.

The chain has TRBV9 and TRBJ1-2, with 11 bases aligning to TRBD1. J lost 4 bases, V lost 3 bases, and 8 bases had no gene match. The germline V gene has CDR1 SGDLS and CDR2 YYNGEE. The CDR3 totals 16 residues. The CDR3 DNA reads TGTGCCAGCAGCGCAGCCCGGGACAGGGGGAGCTATGGCTACACCTTC. This encodes CASSAARDRGSYGYTF.

There are a few counts of this clone. The chain recombines TRBV4-1 with TRBJ2-7, with a weak D call TRBD2 (6 bases). The CDR3 runs to 13 residues. V lost 5 bases to trimming and J lost 7 bases, with 15 bases between them. Germline V gives CDR1 MGHRA, CDR2 YSYEKL. CDR3 region: CASSTLGSGEQYF. The CDR3 nucleotides read TGCGCCAGCAGCACACTCGGGAGTGGGGAGCAGTACTTC.

This chain connects TRBV28 to TRBJ1-1; D is possibly TRBD1 (5 bases). Germline lookup yields CDR1 MDHEN and CDR2 SYDVKM. The V end was cut by 2 bases, the J end by 3 bases, with 16 bases between. This CDR3 region has 16 residues. The CDR3 sequence is CASSLPTAGVDTEAFF. The CDR3 DNA reads TGTGCCAGCAGTTTACCTACCGCGGGGGTGGACACTGAAGCTTTCTTT.

The chain uses TRBV9 and TRBJ2-7, with TRBD2 identical over 11 bases. This CDR3 region has 14 residues. The germline V gene encodes CDR1 SGDLS and CDR2 YYNGEE. Losses at the gene ends were 0 bases for V and 6 bases for J; bases not matched to a gene: 2. The CDR3 loop reads CASSVVSGRGEQYF. The DNA of the CDR3 is TGTGCCAGCAGCGTAGTTAGCGGGAGGGGCGAGCAGTACTTC.

V is TRBV9 and J is TRBJ2-7; D gene uncertain. The length of the CDR3 is 15 residues. The V gene's germline CDR1 is SGDLS and CDR2 YYNGEE. V gave up 0 bases and J gave up 0 bases, with 10 bases separating them. The CDR3: CASSVGSQSSYEQYF. The CDR3 DNA follows: TGTGCCAGCAGCGTAGGGTCGCAGTCCTCCTACGAGCAGTACTTC.

The V and J genes are TRBV5-4 and TRBJ2-2; D is perhaps TRBD1 (6 bases). The CDR3 totals 13 residues. V lost 4 bases, J lost 6 bases, and 10 bases lay in between. Germline V gene data show CDR1 as SGHNT and CDR2 as YYREEE (reference sequence). The CDR3 region is CASSVYRAGELFF. CDR3 DNA sequence: TGTGCCAGCAGCGTATACAGGGCCGGGGAGCTGTTTTTT.

This sequence joins TRBV11-2 and TRBJ2-7; 10 nucleotides match TRBD2. CDR1 and CDR2 (germline): SGHAT, FQNNGV. The trim removed 8 bases at V and 4 bases at J, leaving 11 bases unmatched. CDR3 length: 15 amino acids. CDR3 residues: CASELAGLTGYEQYF. The CDR3 DNA follows: TGTGCCAGCGAACTAGCGGGGCTCACCGGGTACGAGCAGTACTTC.

The J gene is TRBJ2-7, the V gene TRBV25-1; possibly TRBD1 for D (7 bases). The germline CDR1 and CDR2 sequences are MGHDK and SYGVNS. The CDR3 has 18 residues. Trimming pared 4 bases from V and 6 bases from J, leaving 28 bases between. The CDR3 DNA sequence: TGTGCCAGCAGTGGCCCCCCGGGACAGCAGGAGGTGCGGGGCGAGCAGTACTTC. This encodes CASSGPPGQQEVRGEQYF.